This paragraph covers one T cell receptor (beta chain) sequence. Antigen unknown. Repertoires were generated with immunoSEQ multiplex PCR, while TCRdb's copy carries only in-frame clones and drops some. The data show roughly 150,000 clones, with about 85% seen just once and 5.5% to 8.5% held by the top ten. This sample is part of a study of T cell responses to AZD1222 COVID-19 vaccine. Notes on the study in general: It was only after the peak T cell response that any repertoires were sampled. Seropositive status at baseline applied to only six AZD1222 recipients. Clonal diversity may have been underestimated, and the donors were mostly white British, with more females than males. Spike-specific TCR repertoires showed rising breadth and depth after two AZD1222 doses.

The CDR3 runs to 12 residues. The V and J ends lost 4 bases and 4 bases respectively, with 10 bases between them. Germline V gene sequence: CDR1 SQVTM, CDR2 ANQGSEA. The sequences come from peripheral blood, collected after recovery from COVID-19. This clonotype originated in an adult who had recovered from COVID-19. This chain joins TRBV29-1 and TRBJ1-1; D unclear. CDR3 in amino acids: CSVGRSGTEAFF. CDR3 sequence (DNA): TGCAGCGTTGGGCGTTCCGGCACTGAAGCTTTCTTT.